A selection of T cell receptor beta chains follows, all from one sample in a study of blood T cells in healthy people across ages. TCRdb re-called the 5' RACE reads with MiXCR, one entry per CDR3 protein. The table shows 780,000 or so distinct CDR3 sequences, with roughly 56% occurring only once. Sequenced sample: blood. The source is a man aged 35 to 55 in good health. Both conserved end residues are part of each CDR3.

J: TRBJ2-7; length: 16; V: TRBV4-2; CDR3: CASSQEWSGQPYEQYF
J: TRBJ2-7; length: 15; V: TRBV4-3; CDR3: CASSQSRLTAYEQYF
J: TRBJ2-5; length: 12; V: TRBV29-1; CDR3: CSAEAGWETQYF
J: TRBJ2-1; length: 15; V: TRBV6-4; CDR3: CASSDIPGPLNEQFF
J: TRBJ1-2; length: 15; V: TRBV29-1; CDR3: CSAYRTGDRNYVYTF
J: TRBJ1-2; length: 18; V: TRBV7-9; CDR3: CASSLMGADRGSPYGYTF
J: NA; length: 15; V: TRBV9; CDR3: CASSGAGSYSNEQYF
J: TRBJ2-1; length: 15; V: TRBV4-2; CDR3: CASSQGDRGVNEQFF
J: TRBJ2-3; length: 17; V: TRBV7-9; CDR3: CASSAGLAGLKRDTQYF
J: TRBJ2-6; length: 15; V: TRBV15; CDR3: CATSREPSGANVLTF
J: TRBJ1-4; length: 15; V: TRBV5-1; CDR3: CASSPVQGQSEKLFF
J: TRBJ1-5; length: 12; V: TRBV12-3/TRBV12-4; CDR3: CASSFSTQPQHF
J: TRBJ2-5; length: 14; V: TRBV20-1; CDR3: CSARVGTSGLTQYF
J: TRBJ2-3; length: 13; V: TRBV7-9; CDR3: CASDSAASLTQYF
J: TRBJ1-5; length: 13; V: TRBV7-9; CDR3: CASSKTGNQPQHF
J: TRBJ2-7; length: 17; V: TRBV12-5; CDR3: CASGLVWVGQSSYEQYF
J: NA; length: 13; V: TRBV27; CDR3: CASSVQGAGTQYF
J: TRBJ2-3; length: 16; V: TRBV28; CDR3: CASSLGSGPSTDTQYF
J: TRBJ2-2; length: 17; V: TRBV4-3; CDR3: CASSHETSAENTGELFF
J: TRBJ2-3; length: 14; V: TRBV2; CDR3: CASKRGDWADTQYF
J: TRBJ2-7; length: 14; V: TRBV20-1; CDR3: CSARDPRSAYERYF
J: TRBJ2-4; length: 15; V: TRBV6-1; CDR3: CASSGSGTSGGIQYF
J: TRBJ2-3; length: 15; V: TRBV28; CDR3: CASSNIGTGIDTQYF
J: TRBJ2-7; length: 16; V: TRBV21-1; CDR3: CASSKREGQGLYEQYF
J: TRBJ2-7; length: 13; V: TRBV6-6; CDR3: CASTGRGPYEQYF
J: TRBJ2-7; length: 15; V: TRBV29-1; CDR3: CSVGPMGDQRGEQYF
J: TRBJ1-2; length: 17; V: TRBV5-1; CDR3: CASSLERQGPLNYGYTF
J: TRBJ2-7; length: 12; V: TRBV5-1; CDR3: CASSLGAREQYF
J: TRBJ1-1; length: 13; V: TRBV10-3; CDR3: CAISESGDTEAFF
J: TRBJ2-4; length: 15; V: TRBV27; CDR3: CASCFLPGGGHEQYF
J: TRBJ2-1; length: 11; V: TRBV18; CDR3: CASSPSQRVFF
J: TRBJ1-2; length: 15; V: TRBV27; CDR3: CASSLKGDRGYGYTF
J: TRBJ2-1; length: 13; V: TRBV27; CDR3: CASSSRGGREQFF
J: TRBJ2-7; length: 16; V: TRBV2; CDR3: CASSEAGTGDHYEQYF
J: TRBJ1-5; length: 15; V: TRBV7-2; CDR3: CASSLGYQGNQPQHF
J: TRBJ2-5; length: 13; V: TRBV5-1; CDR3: CASRTGAQETQYF